Here is one T cell receptor (beta chain) with its context. The target of this receptor is not known. There are no base qualities to consult, and no much larger clone falls within one base. This sample is drawn from a study of regulatory T cells in long-lasting Graves disease (dated by TCRdb to about 2021). Broadly, across the study: In the newly diagnosed Graves' disease group, patients had been taking antithyroid drugs for less than 3 months. A total of about 35 samples underwent TCR sequencing, from roughly 13 patients with persistent Graves' disease and approximately 20 patients with newly diagnosed Graves' disease. The study was conducted in China and was registered as a clinical trial. Patients with persistent Graves' disease were compared with patients with newly diagnosed Graves' disease using TCR sequencing and RNA sequencing of peripheral blood. Broader findings and caveats from the paper: Because the primary lesion, thyroid tissue, could not be accessed, the study looked at peripheral blood alone. Compared with newly diagnosed patients, patients with persistent Graves' disease had lower TCR Shannon entropy and fewer highly expanded clones, which suggests clonal expansion. Preferential use of TRBV28, TRBJ1-2 and TRBJ2-5 was observed in persistent disease, whereas TRBV20-1 and TRBJ2-1 were favored in newly diagnosed disease. Sequencing and analysis were restricted to the TCR beta chain. A larger number of public clonotypes was shared among persistent patients (approximately 2,500) than among newly diagnosed patients (about 990). The authors noted that the small sample size was a limitation that may lower accuracy.

Libraries were prepared through multiplex PCR. The data were produced on an Illumina HiSeq 4000. CDR3 regions were amplified by Arm-PCR with iRepertoire HTBI primers to construct TCR beta libraries. Before sequencing, the PCR products underwent gel purification. Per the source publication's procedure: A total of some 65 TRBV and some 15 TRBJ segments were identified across samples and were used for gene usage analysis of CDR3 amino acid clonotypes. COPE and FqMerger were used to merge the filtered high-quality paired reads into contigs. BLAST was used to align contigs to the IMGT TRBV, TRBD and TRBJ reference genes, and CDR3 was defined following IMGT. Any clonotype with a frequency above 0.1% was classified as a highly expanded clone. Repertoire diversity was measured by Shannon entropy, and V-J evenness by the Gini coefficient. A clonotype was considered public if more than one individual shared it. TCRdb trimmed the raw reads at Q25, called clones with MiXCR and kept productive beta chains. Each entry merges the rows of one CDR3 protein and shows their most common DNA and genes. The V and J calls come from TCRdb's annotation, not from the publication. Present in this sample are roughly 410,000 distinct CDR3 sequences, over 12% of which were seen just once. The ten top clones hold over 7% of the sample.

V loses 7 bases of germline sequence and J loses 5 bases, and the interval between the two ends is 15 bases. CDR1 and CDR2 were assigned from the germline V gene as SGHAT and FQNNGV. The CDR3, cysteine through phenylalanine, is 13 amino acids long. The only DNA kept is the CDR3, 39 bases in frame from the first base. The time point label of this sample denotes: newly diagnosed GD, antithyroid drugs for less than 3 months. RNA was extracted from PBMCs in TRIzol for both TCR sequencing and RNA sequencing. The diagnosis of Graves' disease was made according to American Thyroid Association guidelines. Patients for the study were recruited at an endocrinology department in Xi'an, China. Each patient gave roughly 10 milliliters of peripheral blood, collected in an EDTA anticoagulant tube. Ficoll Paque Plus density gradient separation was used to isolate PBMCs, and no additional T cell sorting was done. An Agilent 2100 Bioanalyzer and agarose gel were used to check RNA quality, while a NanoDrop 2000 measured RNA concentration.

The sample was also linked to a second study, of T cells in Graves' hyperthyroidism and ophthalmopathy. The second study, in turn, reports: Stable Graves' hyperthyroidism was defined as no progression to ophthalmopathy during 18 months of follow-up. Hyperthyroidism patients were newly diagnosed, with disease duration under 2 months, and aged 18 to 65 years. Any patient with an uncontrolled infection, another autoimmune disease, pregnancy or lactation was excluded. Diagnoses relied on clinical symptoms, serum thyroxine and TRAb, thyroid ultrasound and orbital computed tomography. The first round of RT-PCR for the TCR CDR3 was performed with the HTBI primer set and the Qiagen OneStep RT-PCR kit. Most expanded thyroid clonotypes (frequency above 0.001) were also found in blood, which suggests that blood repertoires may mirror thyroid immune responses. A model built on a 13 V-J signature distinguished ophthalmopathy from stable hyperthyroidism, reaching approximately 89% sensitivity and about 81% specificity in cross-validation and 80%/75% in testing. In validation, the model predicted progression to ophthalmopathy with around 71% sensitivity and around 72% specificity, a median of 6.5 months before onset. To identify TCR V-J signatures that set the groups apart, the researchers used a discovery cohort of 100 patients, made up of around 40 with Graves' ophthalmopathy and around 58 with stable Graves' hyperthyroidism. Whether ophthalmopathy could be predicted prospectively was tested in an independent validation cohort made up of about 18 hyperthyroidism patients plus 17 patients who later progressed to ophthalmopathy. The 100 or so discovery patients were randomly split 7:3 into training and test sets. The study also compared thyroid tissue and blood T-cell repertoires from over 5 Graves' hyperthyroidism patients. Once sampling was done, hyperthyroidism patients were given methimazole at a starting dose of 30 mg daily, whereas ophthalmopathy patients were given high-dose intravenous methylprednisolone. Libraries were constructed in a second round of multiplex PCR, after which size selection and purification were performed. Sequencing of the libraries was done on an Illumina HiSeq2000 using paired-end 100 bp reads. SOAPnuke was used to process the raw data, with reads discarded if the reads contained adapters or uncalled bases, had a mean Phred below 15, or lacked an exact constant-primer or identifier match. High-quality paired reads were merged with COPE v1.2.5, and unique nucleotide sequences were defined as clonotypes. MiTCR v1.1 was used to align the clonotypes against IMGT TRBV, TRBD and TRBJ reference segments. The analysis was restricted to V-J combinations with a frequency above 0.0001, which together covered roughly 99% of the repertoires. The TCS score was defined as F50 (clonal expansion) divided by E x V (chaos), with BLOSUM62-based TCRdist calculated between CDR3 peptides within each V-J. Welch's t-statistics and random forest reduced fewer than 550 V-J features to about 12, which were used in a naive Bayes classifier (R e1071). Sample size was not statistically predetermined, and blinding of investigators to group allocation was not performed. The paper describes TCR Vbeta CDR3 sequencing of around 130 peripheral blood samples, made up of some 40 ophthalmopathy patients, more than 70 hyperthyroidism patients and 17 progressor patients.

This material consisted of peripheral blood mononuclear cells (PBMCs), taken at new diagnosis, from a patient treated with antithyroid drugs. Recombination joined TRBV11-2 with TRBJ2-7, with the D gene too uncertain to name. This sequence was found in a woman aged 35 to 49 with Graves disease. Donor details come from another sample of the same person, matched by shared clones. CDR3 reads: CASKDSSWDEQYF. The DNA sequence reads TGTGCCAGCAAAGATAGCTCCTGGGACGAGCAGTACTTC.